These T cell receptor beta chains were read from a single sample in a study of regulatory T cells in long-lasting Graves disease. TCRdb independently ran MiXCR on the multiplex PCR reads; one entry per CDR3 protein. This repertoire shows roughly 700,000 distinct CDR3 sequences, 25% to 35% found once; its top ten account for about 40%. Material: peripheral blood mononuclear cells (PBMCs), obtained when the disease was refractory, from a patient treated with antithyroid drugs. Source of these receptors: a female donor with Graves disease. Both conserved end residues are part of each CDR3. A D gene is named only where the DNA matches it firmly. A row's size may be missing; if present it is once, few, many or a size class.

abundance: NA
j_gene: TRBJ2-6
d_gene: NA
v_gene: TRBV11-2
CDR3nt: TGTGCCAGCAGCTTAGTGGTCACTGGGGCCAACGTCCTGACTTTC
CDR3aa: CASSLVVTGANVLTF

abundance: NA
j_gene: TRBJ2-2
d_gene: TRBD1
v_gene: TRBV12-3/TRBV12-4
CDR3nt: TGTGCCAGCAGTTTCCACAGGGGGGCCGGGGAGCTGTTTTTT
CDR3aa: CASSFHRGAGELFF

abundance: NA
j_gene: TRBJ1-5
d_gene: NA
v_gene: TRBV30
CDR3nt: TGTGCCTGGAGTGGGGGAGAGCCTACTCTGAATCAGCCCCAGCATTTT
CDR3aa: CAWSGGEPTLNQPQHF

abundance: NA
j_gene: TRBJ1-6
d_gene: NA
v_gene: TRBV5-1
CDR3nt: TGCGCCAGCAGCTTGTACCGCGGGATTAATTCACCCCTCCACTTT
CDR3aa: CASSLYRGINSPLHF

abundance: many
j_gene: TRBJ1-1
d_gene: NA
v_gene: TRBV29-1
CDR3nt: TGCAGCGTCCCTAGGAACACTGAAGCTTTCTTT
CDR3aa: CSVPRNTEAFF

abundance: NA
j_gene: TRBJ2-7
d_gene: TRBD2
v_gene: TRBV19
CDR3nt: TGTGCCAGTAGTATAGCTGATAGCGGGATCTACGAGCAGTACTTC
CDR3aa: CASSIADSGIYEQYF

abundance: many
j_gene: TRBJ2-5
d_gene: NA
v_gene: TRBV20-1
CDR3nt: TGCAGTGCTAGAGATACCCATCGTGACGTGGGGTACTTC
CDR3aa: CSARDTHRDVGYF

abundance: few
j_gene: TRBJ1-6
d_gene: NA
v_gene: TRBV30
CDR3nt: TGTGCCTCCTCCCGGACCGGGTTTTTCCACTTT
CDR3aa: CASSRTGFFHF

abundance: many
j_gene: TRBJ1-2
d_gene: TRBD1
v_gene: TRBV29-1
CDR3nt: TGCAGCGTTAGATCGGGACAGGGGTACTATGGCTACACCTTC
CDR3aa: CSVRSGQGYYGYTF

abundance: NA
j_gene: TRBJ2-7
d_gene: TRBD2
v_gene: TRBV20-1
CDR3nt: TGCAGTGCTAGAGATAGCGGGAGGGACGCAGCCTACGAGCAGTACTTC
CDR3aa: CSARDSGRDAAYEQYF

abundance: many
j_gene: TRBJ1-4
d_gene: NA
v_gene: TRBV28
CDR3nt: TGTGCCAGCAGTTTATCGGGGTGGACTAATGAAAAACTGTTTTTT
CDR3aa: CASSLSGWTNEKLFF

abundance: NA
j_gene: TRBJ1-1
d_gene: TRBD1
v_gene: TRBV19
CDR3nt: TGTGCCAGTAGACCAACAGCCTCGCACTCGACAGGGTTGAGCACTGAAGCTTTCTTT
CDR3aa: CASRPTASHSTGLSTEAFF

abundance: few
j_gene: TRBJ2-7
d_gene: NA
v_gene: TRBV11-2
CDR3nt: TGTGCCAGCAGCTTAGACAGCCCCTTCCGAGGGCTGAGGTACGAGCAGTACTTC
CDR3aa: CASSLDSPFRGLRYEQYF

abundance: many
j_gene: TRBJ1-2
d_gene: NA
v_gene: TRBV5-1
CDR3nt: TGTGCCAGCAGCTTATTACCTGGGGGTGACTATGGCTACACCTTC
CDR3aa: CASSLLPGGDYGYTF

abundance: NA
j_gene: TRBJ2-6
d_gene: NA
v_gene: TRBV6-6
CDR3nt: TGTGCCAGCAGTTACTCGAGGGACGGGGCCGGGGCCAACGTCCTGACTTTC
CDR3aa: CASSYSRDGAGANVLTF

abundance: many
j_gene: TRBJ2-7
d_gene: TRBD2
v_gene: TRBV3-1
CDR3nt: TGTGCCAGCAGCTTGGGACTAGCGGGAGGTTCCTACGAGCAGTACTTC
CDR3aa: CASSLGLAGGSYEQYF

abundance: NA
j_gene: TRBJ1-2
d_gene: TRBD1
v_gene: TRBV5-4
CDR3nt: TGTGCCAGCAGCTTGGAAACAGGGGTTGGCTACACCTTC
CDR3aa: CASSLETGVGYTF

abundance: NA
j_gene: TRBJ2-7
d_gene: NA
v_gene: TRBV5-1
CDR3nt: TGCGCCAGCGCTCCTCTTGGCACACTCTCCTACGAGCAGTACTTC
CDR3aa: CASAPLGTLSYEQYF

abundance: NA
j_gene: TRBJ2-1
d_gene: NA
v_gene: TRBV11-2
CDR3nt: TGTGCCAGCAGCTCCCTCGCCTTTACCGTCACCCAGCAGTTCTTC
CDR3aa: CASSSLAFTVTQQFF

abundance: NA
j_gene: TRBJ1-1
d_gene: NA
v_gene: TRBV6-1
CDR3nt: TGTGCCAGCAGCTCCGGACGGAATGAAGCTTTCTTT
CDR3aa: CASSSGRNEAFF

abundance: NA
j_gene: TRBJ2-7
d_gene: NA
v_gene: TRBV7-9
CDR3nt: TGTGCCAGCAGCTTCAAAGGGCCCTACGAGCAGTACTTC
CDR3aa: CASSFKGPYEQYF

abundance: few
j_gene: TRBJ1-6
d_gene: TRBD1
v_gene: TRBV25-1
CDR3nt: TGTGCCAGCAGTGTGACAGGGGGGGGTTCACCCCTCCACTTT
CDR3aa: CASSVTGGGSPLHF

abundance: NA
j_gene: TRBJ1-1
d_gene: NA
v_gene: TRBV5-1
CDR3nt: TGCGCCAGCAGCCGATTCGACCGAGGGAACACTGAAGCTTTCTTT
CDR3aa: CASSRFDRGNTEAFF

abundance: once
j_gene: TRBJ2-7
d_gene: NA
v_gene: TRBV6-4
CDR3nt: TGTGCCAGCAGTTACTCCGGGACATTCTACGAGCAGTACTTC
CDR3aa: CASSYSGTFYEQYF

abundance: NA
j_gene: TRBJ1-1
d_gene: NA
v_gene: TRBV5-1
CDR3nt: TGCGCCAGCAGCCCCCAGGCAGGGGTGAACACTGAAGCTTTCTTT
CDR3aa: CASSPQAGVNTEAFF

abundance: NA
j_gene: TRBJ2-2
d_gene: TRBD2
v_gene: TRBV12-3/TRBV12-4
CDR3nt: TGTGCCAGCAGTTCCTCTAGCGGGGGGAACACCGGGGAGCTGTTTTTT
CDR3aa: CASSSSSGGNTGELFF

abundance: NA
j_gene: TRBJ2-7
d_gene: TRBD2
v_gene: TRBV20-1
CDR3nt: TGCAGTGCCAAGGGACTAGCGGGAGGTTTGGGGCCCTACGAGCAGTACTTC
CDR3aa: CSAKGLAGGLGPYEQYF

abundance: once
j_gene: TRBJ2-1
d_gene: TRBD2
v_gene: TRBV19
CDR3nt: TGTGCCAGTAGTATTCATTCGGGTCGGACTAGCGGGAGGGCCGGTGAGCAGTTCTTC
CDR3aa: CASSIHSGRTSGRAGEQFF

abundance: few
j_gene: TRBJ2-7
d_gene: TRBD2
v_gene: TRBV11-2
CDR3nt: TGTGCCAGCAGCTTAGCTAGCGGAGTGACCTACGAGCAGTACTTC
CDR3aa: CASSLASGVTYEQYF

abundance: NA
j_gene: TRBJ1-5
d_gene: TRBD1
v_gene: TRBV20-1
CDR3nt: TGCAGTGCTCGACAGGGTAGGGATCAGCCCCAGCATTTT
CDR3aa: CSARQGRDQPQHF

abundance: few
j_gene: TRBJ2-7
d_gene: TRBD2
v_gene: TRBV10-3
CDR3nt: TGTGCCATCAGTCCAACCGGGAGGGCGGAGCAGTACTTC
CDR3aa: CAISPTGRAEQYF

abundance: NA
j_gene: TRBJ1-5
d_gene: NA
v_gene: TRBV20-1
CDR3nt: TGCAGTGCCCTACGGGGGGGCGGCAATCAGCCCCAGCATTTT
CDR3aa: CSALRGGGNQPQHF

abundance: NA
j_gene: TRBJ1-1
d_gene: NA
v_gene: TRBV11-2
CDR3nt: TGTGCCAGCAGCAAAATAGGGGGAATCACTGAAGCTTTCTTT
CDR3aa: CASSKIGGITEAFF

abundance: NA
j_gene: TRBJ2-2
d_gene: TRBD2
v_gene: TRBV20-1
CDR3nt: TGCAGTGCGTATTCCGGGACTAGCTTTCTCACCGGGGAGCTGTTTTTT
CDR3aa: CSAYSGTSFLTGELFF